This T cell receptor beta chain was obtained from a study of immune evolution from preneoplasia to lung adenocarcinoma. The junction had 1 base not matched to a gene; V was cut back by 3 bases and J by 5 bases. This CDR3 contains 14 residues. Germline V gene data show CDR1 as SGHTA and CDR2 as FQGTGA. This clone turned up a few times. The table came from immunoSEQ multiplex PCR; TCRdb's copy has only in-frame clones and leaves some out. Counted here are thousands of clones, around 82% occurring once; the ten biggest clones make up approximately 6.6%. Two lung cancer pathologists independently confirmed each histologic diagnosis.

The V gene is TRBV7-3, the J gene TRBJ2-2; 9 bases agree with TRBD2. The receptor comes from a person aged 55-79 years with lung adenocarcinoma. The sequencing sample was made of FFPE adjacent normal lung tissue. CDR3 bases: TGTGCCAGCAGCTTTACTAGCGGGACCGGGGAGCTGTTTTTT. Translation: CASSFTSGTGELFF.